This T cell receptor (beta chain) was documented in a study of graft-versus-host responses after intestinal transplantation. At the level of the study: Every recipient had anti-thymocyte globulin induction and roughly 3 years of tacrolimus plus steroids.

Using immunoSEQ multiplex PCR, the repertoire was profiled, and TCRdb retains in-frame clones only, with some absent. The sample records tens of thousands of clones, 85% to 90% being singletons. Trimming at V came to 6 bases and at J to 2 bases, leaving 2 bases not matched to a gene. Germline lookup yields CDR1 SGHAT and CDR2 FQDESV (reference sequence). The CDR3 loop spans 15 amino acids. Study observations and caveats: GvH clones occurred in recipient marrow; some first appeared in ileum or blood. There was an association between peak levels of circulating GvH clones and early post-transplant HvG declines.

Notes on this clone: The target antigen is unknown.

Sequences were derived from unstimulated CD4+ T cells sorted from spleen or lymph node cells, sampled before intestinal transplant. The TCR sequence derives from a human donor who received an intestinal transplant. V gene TRBV11-1 combines with J gene TRBJ2-6, with 9 bases lining up with TRBD1. The CDR3, as DNA: TGTGCCAGCAGTCGACAGGGGGCTGGGGCCAACGTCCTGACTTTC. Protein sequence: CASSRQGAGANVLTF.